This TCR beta chain was identified in a study of blood T cell repertoires in COVID-19 (dated by TCRdb to about 2020). Describing the broader study: Samples from collaborators originated in the United States, Italy and Spain and spanned both the acute and convalescent phases of COVID-19. The prospective study material was composed of cDNA or gDNA derived from T cells, B-cell-depleted T cells, or PBMCs. Subjects who had been exposed to COVID-19, were actively infected with it, or had recovered from it provided the deeply sampled blood TCRbeta repertoires that made up the dataset. A freely available public database, intended as a resource for researchers studying the immune response to SARS-CoV-2, is where the repertoires were released. Samples came from the ongoing ImmuneRACE study (first 160 participants) plus 1,254 subjects from 6 global collaborators. Sample metadata almost always included a de-identified subject ID, COVID-19 status, age in years and sex. Where available, HLA class I and class II types were obtained from metadata supplied by the sample provider rather than from assay-based typing.

Paper-wide results and their limitations: Clinical and demographic metadata were provided uncurated, with the amount varying by source and participant.

The immunoSEQ Assay, a bias-controlled multiplex PCR, was used to amplify TCRbeta CDR3 regions from genomic DNA. From the authors' description of their analysis: The number of nucleated cells in each sample was estimated by amplification of reference gene primers within the assay. To quantify the absolute abundance of each unique TCRbeta CDR3 rearrangement, sequence reads were collapsed and filtered. For each sample, productive Simpson clonality was calculated by taking the square root of Simpson's diversity index across productive rearrangements. Drawn from immuneACCESS, this table holds only the in-frame rearrangements with V and J called that TCRdb kept. Clones are partly lost; checked studies trace under half to an unresolved V gene and leave the rest unexplained. That table is the source of V, J and clone size, and D and trimming were worked out from the DNA. The sample has around 170,000 clones on record, about 80% of them singletons. Of the sample, 10% to 15% falls within the top ten clones.

A word on this clone: Its antigen target is currently unknown. Base qualities are not recorded, but no much larger clone differs from it by a single base.

A second Seattle source provided samples from volunteer blood donors who had recovered from COVID-19. Collaborating institutions collected whole blood in K2EDTA tubes following their own protocols. For TCRbeta analysis, collaborators shipped samples as frozen whole blood, isolated PBMCs, or DNA extracted from either of those sample types. Between the V and J ends, shortened by 5 bases and 10 bases respectively, the junction contains 17 bases. Counted from cysteine to phenylalanine, this CDR3 has 13 amino acids. Solely the CDR3 DNA is kept, with 39 bases framed from the first base. In the germline V gene, CDR1 corresponds to SNHLY and CDR2 to FYNNEI.

The sequence links TRBV2 to TRBJ1-2; too little of a D gene remains to name it. This clonotype originated in a man between 65 and 79 years old who had recovered from COVID-19. Sequenced material: peripheral blood. The nucleotide sequence reads TGTGCCAGCAGTCAGAGACGGTTGCAGGACTACACCTTC. This is translated as CASSQRRLQDYTF.